This record covers a single T cell receptor beta chain. The germline V and J ends were trimmed by 5 bases and 2 bases, with 14 bases remaining between them. This CDR3 comprises 15 residues. CDR1 MNHEY and CDR2 SVGAGI come from the germline V gene. The data originate from a study of shared T cell receptors in the human thymus. The data were produced by immunoSEQ multiplex PCR, yet TCRdb's version contains in-frame clones alone and is incomplete. This sample has about 500,000 clones; 75% to 85% occur once, and the top ten carry less than 0.015%. This sample also appeared in a second study, on human thymus T cells. Per that study: The people who donated were healthy Finnish babies having corrective surgery for congenital heart defects. Resections from corrective heart surgery provided thymus tissue. The authors found apparently biased V and J gene usage in thymic and blood repertoires. Related research examined unrelated individuals and reported that their thymic repertoires overlapped highly.

Sequenced material: thymocytes. The TCR was taken from a boy younger than two with a congenital heart defect. The chain is built from TRBV6-5 and TRBJ2-3; perhaps TRBD1 as D (5 bases). The CDR3 is CASSPQGGHTDTQYF. CDR3 nucleotide sequence: TGTGCCAGCAGTCCCCAGGGTGGACACACAGATACGCAGTATTTT.